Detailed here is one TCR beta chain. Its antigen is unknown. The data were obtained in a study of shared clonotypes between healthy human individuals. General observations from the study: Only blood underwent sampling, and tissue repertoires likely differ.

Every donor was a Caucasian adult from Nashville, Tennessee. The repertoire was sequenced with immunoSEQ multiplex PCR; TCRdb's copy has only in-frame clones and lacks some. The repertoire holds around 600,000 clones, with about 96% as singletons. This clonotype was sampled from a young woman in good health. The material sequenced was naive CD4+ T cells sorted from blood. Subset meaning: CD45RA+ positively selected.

CDR3 residues: CASSFGTANGYTF. The CDR3 DNA sequence: TGTGCCAGCAGCTTTGGGACAGCGAATGGCTACACCTTC. The chain combines TRBV11-2 with TRBJ1-2, with TRBD1 identical over 7 bases. Germline CDR1 is SGHAT and CDR2 is FQNNGV. This CDR3 has 13 amino acids. V lost 3 bases to trimming and J lost 6 bases; unmatched junction nucleotides: 4.